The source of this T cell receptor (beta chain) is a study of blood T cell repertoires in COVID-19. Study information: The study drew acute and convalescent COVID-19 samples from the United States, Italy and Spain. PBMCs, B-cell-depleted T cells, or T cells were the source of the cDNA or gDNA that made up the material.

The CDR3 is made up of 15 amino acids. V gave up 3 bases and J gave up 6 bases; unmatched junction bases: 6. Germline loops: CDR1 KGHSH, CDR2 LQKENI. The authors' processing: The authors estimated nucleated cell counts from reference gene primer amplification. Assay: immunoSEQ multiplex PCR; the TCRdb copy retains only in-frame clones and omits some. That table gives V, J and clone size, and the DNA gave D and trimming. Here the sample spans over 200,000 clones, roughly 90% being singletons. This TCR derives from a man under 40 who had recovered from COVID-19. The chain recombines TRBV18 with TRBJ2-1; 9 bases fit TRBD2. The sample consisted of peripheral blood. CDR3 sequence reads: CASSPLSGGFNEQFF. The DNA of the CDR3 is TGTGCCAGCTCACCGTTGAGCGGGGGGTTCAATGAGCAGTTCTTC.